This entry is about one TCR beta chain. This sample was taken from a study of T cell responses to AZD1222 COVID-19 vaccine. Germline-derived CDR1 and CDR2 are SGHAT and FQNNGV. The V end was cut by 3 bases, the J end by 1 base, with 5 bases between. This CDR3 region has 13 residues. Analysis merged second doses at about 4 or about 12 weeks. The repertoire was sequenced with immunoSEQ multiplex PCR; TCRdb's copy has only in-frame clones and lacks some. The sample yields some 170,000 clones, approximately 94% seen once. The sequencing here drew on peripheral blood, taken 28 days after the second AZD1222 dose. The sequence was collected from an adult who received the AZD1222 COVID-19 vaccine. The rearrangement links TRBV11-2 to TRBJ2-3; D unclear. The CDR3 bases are TGTGCCAGCAGCTTTGGGGGCACAGATACGCAGTATTTT. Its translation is CASSFGGTDTQYF.